The 5 T cell receptor beta chains reported below all come from one sample, sequenced in a study of T cell clones after liver transplantation. Here immunoSEQ multiplex PCR was the method, and the copy in TCRdb shows in-frame clones only, minus some. This table has tens of thousands of clones, around 84% appearing once. This specimen consisted of CD4+ T cells from blood, obtained before liver transplant. The receptors originated from a human donor who received a liver transplant.

V and J are TRBV5-1 and TRBJ2-1; TRBD2 aligns across 11 bases. With 3 bases clipped from V and 9 bases from J, the junction kept 5 bases outside the gene matches. Germline CDR1 is SGHRS and CDR2 is YFSETQ. The CDR3 totals 14 residues. The CDR3 reads CASSSGTSGTEQFF. In nucleotides, the CDR3 is TGCGCCAGCAGCTCCGGGACTAGCGGCACTGAGCAGTTCTTC.

The chain carries TRBV27 and TRBJ2-2, with D tentatively TRBD1 or TRBD2 (7 bases each). Germline CDR1 and CDR2: MNHEY and SMNVEV (reference sequence). Trimming stripped 4 bases from V and 4 bases from J, with 16 bases between. The CDR3 spans 16 residues. Written as DNA, the CDR3 is TGTGCCAGCAGTTCCAGGGGGGGGCGGGCCACCGGGGAGCTGTTTTTT. This translates into CASSSRGGRATGELFF.

CDR3 in amino acids: CASSLMPGEAFF. The CDR3 DNA follows: TGTGCCAGCAGCTTAATGCCCGGAGAAGCTTTCTTT. The genes are TRBV5-5 and TRBJ1-1, with unresolved D. The CDR3 loop spans 12 amino acids. Germline-derived CDR1 and CDR2 are SGHKS and YYEKEE (reference sequence). V was pared by 2 bases and J by 8 bases, with 10 bases between. The full variable domain, its missing parts supplied by reference TRBV5-5 and TRBJ1-1, is DAGVTQSPTHLIKTRGQQVTLRCSPISGHKSVSWYQQVLGQGPQFIFQYYEKEERGRGNFPDRFSARQFPNYSSELNVNALLLGDSALYLCASSLMPGEAFFGQGTRLTVV.

The rearrangement uses TRBV6-1 and TRBJ2-7; D might be TRBD1 or TRBD2, each matching 5 bases. CDR3 length: 13 amino acids. The V and J ends lost 10 bases and 4 bases respectively, with 17 bases between them. Germline assignment: CDR1 MNHNS and CDR2 SASEGT. CDR3 residues: CATLPGTQYEQYF. CDR3 in DNA: TGTGCCACCTTGCCCGGGACCCAATACGAGCAGTACTTC.

The chain carries TRBV5-1 and TRBJ2-1; 10 bases match TRBD1. The J segment lost 7 bases and the V segment lost 0 bases, leaving 10 bases of the junction unmatched. This CDR3 comprises 17 residues. Germline V gives CDR1 SGHRS, CDR2 YFSETQ. CDR3 DNA: TGCGCCAGCAGCTTGGCCTCTCAGGGACAGGGGCGAAATGAGCAGTTCTTC. Encoded protein: CASSLASQGQGRNEQFF.